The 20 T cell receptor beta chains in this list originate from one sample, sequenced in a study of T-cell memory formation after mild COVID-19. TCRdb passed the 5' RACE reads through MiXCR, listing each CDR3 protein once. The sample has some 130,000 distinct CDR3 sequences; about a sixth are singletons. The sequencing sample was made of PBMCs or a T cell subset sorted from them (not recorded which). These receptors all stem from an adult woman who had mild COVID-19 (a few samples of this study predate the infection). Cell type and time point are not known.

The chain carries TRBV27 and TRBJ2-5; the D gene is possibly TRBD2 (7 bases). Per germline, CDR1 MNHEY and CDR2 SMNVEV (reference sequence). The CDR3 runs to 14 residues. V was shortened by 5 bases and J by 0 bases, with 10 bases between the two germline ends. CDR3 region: CASSKRDNQETQYF. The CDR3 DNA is TGTGCCAGCAGTAAGCGGGACAACCAAGAGACCCAGTACTTC.

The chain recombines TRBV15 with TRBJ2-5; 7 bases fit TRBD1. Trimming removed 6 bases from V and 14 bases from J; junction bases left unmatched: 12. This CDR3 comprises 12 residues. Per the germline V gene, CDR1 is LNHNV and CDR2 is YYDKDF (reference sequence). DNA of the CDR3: TGTGCCACCAGTACCATAGGACAGGCGTTATACTTC. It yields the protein CATSTIGQALYF.

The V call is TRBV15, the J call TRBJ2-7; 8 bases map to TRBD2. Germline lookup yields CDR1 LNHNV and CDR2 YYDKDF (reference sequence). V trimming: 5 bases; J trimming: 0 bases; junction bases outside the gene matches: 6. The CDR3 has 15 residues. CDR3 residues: CATSGPGTSSYEQYF. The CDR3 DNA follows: TGTGCCACCAGCGGCCCCGGGACTAGCTCCTACGAGCAGTACTTC. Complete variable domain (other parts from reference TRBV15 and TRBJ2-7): DAMVIQNPRYQVTQFGKPVTLSCSQTLNHNVMYWYQQKSSQAPKLLFHYYDKDFNNEADTPDNFQSRRPNTSFCFLDIRSPGLGDTAMYLCATSGPGTSSYEQYFGPGTRLTVT.

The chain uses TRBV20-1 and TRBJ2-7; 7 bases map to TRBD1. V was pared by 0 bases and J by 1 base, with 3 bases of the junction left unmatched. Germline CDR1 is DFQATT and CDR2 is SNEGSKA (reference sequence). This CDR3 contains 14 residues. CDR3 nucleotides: TGCAGTGCTAGAGATAGGGACAGTTCCTACGAGCAGTACTTC. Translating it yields CSARDRDSSYEQYF.

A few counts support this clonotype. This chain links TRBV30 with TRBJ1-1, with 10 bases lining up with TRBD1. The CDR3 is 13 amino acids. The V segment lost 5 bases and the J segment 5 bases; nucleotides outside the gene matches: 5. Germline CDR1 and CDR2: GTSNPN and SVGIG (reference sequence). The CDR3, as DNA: TGTGCCTGGGACAGGGGGCGCGGAACTGAAGCTTTCTTT. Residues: CAWDRGRGTEAFF.

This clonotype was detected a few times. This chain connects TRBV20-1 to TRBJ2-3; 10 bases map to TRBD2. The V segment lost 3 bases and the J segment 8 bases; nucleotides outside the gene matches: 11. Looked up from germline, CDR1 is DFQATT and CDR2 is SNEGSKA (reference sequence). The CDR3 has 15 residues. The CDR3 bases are TGCAGTGCTAGCTCAGCGGGGGGGCCGATGGGTACGCAGTATTTT. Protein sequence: CSASSAGGPMGTQYF.

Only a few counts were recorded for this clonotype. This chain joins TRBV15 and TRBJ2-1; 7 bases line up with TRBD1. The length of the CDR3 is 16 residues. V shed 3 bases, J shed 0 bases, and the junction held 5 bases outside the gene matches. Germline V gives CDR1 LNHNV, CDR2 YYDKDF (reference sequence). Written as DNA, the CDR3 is TGTGCCACCAGCAGTCAACAGGGGAGCTCCTACAATGAGCAGTTCTTC. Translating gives CATSSQQGSSYNEQFF. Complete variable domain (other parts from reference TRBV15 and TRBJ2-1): DAMVIQNPRYQVTQFGKPVTLSCSQTLNHNVMYWYQQKSSQAPKLLFHYYDKDFNNEADTPDNFQSRRPNTSFCFLDIRSPGLGDTAMYLCATSSQQGSSYNEQFFGPGTRLTVL.

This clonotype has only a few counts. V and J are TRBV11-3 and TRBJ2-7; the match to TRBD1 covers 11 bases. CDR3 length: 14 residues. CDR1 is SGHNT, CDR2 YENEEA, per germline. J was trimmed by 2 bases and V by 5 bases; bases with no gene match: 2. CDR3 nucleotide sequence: TGTGCCAGCAGCCGGACAGGGGGCCCCTACGAGCAGTACTTC. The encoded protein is CASSRTGGPYEQYF.

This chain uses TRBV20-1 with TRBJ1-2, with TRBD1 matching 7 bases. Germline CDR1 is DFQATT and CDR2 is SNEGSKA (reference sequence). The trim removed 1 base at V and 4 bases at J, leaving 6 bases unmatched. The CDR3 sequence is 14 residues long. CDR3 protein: CSARVQTGFYGYTF. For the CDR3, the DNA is TGCAGTGCTAGAGTTCAGACAGGGTTCTATGGCTACACCTTC.

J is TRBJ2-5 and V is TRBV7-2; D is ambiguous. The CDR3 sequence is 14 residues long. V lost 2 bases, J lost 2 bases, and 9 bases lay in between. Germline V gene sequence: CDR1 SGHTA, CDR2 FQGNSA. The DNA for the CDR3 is TGTGCCAGCAGCTTATTTGGCTTTCAAGAGACCCAGTACTTC. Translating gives CASSLFGFQETQYF.

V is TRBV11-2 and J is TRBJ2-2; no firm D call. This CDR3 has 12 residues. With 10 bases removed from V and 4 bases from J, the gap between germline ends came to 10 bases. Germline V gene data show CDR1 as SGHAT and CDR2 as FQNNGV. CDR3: CATRPSTGELFF. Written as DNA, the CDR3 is TGTGCCACCAGACCCTCCACCGGGGAGCTGTTTTTT. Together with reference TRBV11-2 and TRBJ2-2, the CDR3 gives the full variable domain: EAGVAQSPRYKIIEKRQSVAFWCNPISGHATLYWYQQILGQGPKLLIQFQNNGVVDDSQLPKDRFSAERLKGVDSTLKIQPAKLEDSAVYLCATRPSTGELFFGEGSRLTVL.

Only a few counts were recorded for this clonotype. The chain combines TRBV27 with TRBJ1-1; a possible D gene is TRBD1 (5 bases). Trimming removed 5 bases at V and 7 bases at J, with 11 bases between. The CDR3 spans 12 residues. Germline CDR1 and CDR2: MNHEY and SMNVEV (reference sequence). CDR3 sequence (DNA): TGTGCCAGCAGTCGCCAGGGTGGTGAAGCTTTCTTT. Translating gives CASSRQGGEAFF.

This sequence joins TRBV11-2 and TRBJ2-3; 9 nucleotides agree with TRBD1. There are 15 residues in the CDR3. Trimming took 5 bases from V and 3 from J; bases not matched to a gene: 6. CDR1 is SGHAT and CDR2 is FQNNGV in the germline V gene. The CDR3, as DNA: TGTGCCAGCAGCCCAGGACAGGGGCGGACAGATACGCAGTATTTT. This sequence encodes CASSPGQGRTDTQYF.

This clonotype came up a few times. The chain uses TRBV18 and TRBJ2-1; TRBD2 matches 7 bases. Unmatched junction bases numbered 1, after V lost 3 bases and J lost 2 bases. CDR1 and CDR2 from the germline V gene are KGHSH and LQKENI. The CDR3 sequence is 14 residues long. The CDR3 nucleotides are TGTGCCAGCTCACCCCGGGAGGCCTACAATGAGCAGTTCTTC. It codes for CASSPREAYNEQFF.

The CDR3 region is CASSLTQVVSSGANVLTF. For the CDR3, the DNA is TGTGCCAGCAGTCTAACCCAGGTCGTTAGCTCTGGGGCCAACGTCCTGACTTTC. The chain has TRBV12-3 or TRBV12-4 and TRBJ2-6; the D is unclear. V was pared by 5 bases and J by 0 bases, with 17 bases between. This CDR3 is 18 amino acids long.

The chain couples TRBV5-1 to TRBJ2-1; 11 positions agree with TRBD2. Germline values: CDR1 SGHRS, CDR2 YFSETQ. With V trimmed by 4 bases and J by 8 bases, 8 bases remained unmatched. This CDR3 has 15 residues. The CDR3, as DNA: TGCGCCAGCAGCCTTAGCTTAGCGGGGGGGGATGAGCAGTTCTTC. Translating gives CASSLSLAGGDEQFF.

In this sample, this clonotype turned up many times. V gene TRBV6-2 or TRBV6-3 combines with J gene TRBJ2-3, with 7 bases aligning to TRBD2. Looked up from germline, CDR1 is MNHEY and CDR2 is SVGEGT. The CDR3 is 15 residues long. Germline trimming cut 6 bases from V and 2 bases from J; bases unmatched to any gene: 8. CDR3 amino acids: CASRLASTHTDTQYF. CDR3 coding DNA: TGTGCCAGCAGACTAGCGTCGACCCACACAGATACGCAGTATTTT.

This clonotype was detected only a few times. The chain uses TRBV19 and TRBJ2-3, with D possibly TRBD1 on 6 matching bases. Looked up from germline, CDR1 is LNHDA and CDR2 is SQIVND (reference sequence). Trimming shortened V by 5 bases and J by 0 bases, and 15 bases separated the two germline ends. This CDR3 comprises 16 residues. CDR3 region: CASSFLLGASTDTQYF. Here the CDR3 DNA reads TGTGCCAGTAGTTTCCTCCTGGGGGCTAGCACAGATACGCAGTATTTT.

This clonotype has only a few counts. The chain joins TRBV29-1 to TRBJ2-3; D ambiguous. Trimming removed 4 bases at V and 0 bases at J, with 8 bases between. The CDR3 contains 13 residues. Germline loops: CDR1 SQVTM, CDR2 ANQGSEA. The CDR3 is CSVVFPSTDTQYF. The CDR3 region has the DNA TGCAGCGTTGTCTTTCCTAGCACAGATACGCAGTATTTT.

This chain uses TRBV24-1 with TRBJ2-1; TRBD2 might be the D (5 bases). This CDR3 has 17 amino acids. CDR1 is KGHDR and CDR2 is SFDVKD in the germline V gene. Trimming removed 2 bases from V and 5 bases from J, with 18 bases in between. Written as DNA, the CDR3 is TGTGCCACCAGTGATTCGGGGTCTTTTTGGATCCACAATGAGCAGTTCTTC. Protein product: CATSDSGSFWIHNEQFF.